The entry below describes one T cell receptor beta chain. The target antigen is unknown. This record belongs to a study of response to subunit inactivated influenza vaccine. Overall study findings and caveats: Authors suggested each seasonal flu vaccination may recruit only limited numbers of new T cells.

Trimming took off 3 bases at V and 3 bases at J, with 13 bases between the two ends. CDR3 length equals 15 residues. Germline V gene lookup returns CDR1 KGHSH and CDR2 LQKENI. One entry per CDR3 protein, called by TCRdb with MiXCR from the RT-PCR reads. The sample lists roughly 500,000 distinct CDR3 sequences, approximately 16% occurring once. The specimen comprised CD4+ T cells sorted from PBMCs, sampled less than 30 months after vaccination. The chain has TRBV18 and TRBJ2-3; D is perhaps TRBD1 (6 bases). This TCR was sampled from a man between 50 and 75 years old who received an inactivated influenza vaccine. The CDR3 loop is CASSPDGTLTDTQYF. The CDR3 DNA reads as TGTGCCAGCTCACCTGATGGGACACTTACAGATACGCAGTATTTT.